This TCR beta chain was sequenced for a study of blood T cell repertoires in COVID-19. The table came from immunoSEQ multiplex PCR; TCRdb's copy has only in-frame clones and leaves some out. The sample carries 390,000 or so clones, about 90% recorded once. The sample consisted of peripheral blood. The TCR comes from a woman in her 30s with COVID-19, enrolled during active disease.

This chain's CDR3 is CASSPGQRMNTEAFF. The CDR3 region has the DNA TGTGCCAGCAGCCCAGGACAGCGCATGAACACTGAAGCTTTCTTT. This chain links TRBV7-6 with TRBJ1-1, with D perhaps TRBD1 (6 bases). Germline V gene data show CDR1 as SGHVS and CDR2 as FNYEAQ. The V end was cut by 5 bases, the J end by 0 bases, with 13 bases between. The CDR3 is 15 residues long.